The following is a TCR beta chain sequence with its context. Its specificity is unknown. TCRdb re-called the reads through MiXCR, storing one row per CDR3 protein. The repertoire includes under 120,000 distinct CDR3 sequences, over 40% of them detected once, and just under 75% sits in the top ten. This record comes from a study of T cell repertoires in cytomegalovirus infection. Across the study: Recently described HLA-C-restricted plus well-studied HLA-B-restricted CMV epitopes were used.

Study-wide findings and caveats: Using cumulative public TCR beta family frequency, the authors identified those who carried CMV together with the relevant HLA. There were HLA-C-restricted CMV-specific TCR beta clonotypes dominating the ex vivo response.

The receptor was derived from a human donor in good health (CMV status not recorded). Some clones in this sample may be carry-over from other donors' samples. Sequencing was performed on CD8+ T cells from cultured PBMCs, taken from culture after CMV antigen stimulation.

The CDR3 protein is CASSLGTRLITDTQYF. Written as DNA, the CDR3 is TGTGCCAGCAGCTTGGGGACTAGACTTATCACAGATACGCAGTATTTT. The rearrangement links TRBV7-3 to TRBJ2-3, with 8 bases lining up with TRBD2. The CDR3 totals 16 residues. Germline values: CDR1 SGHTA, CDR2 FQGTGA. Unmatched junction bases numbered 7, after V lost 3 bases and J lost 2 bases.